These 3 T cell receptor beta chains were sequenced from one sample in a study of low-dose radiotherapy and immunotherapy resistance in tumors. TRAV- and TRBV-specific primers primed first-strand cDNA, covering alpha and beta chains. It was with a constant-region primer and a V-primer adapter that TCRs were amplified over roughly 19 PCR cycles. A single record per CDR3 protein comes from TCRdb applying MiXCR to the reads. Of about 30,000 distinct CDR3 sequences detected, about 49% appear once; the ten largest clones hold roughly 5.7%. Regarding time point: after trial treatment. Treatment meaning: LDRT plus nivolumab, ipilimumab, low-dose cyclophosphamide and aspirin (RACIN trial). The sequencing here drew on PBMCs, taken after low-dose radiotherapy plus immunotherapy. The receptors were sampled from a male donor with gallbladder cancer.

Notes on this clonotype: A far larger clone is only one base removed, so a read error is likely. The V gene is TRBV7-3, the J gene TRBJ2-3; 8 positions match TRBD2. This CDR3 is built from 14 residues. Germline CDR1 reads SGHTA; CDR2 reads FQGTGA. CDR3 sequence: CATSSRGGADTQYF. The CDR3, as DNA: TGTGCCACCAGCTCCCGGGGGGGTGCAGATACGCAGTATTTT.

This clonotype was counted a few times. The limits of the CDR3 on the DNA are not certain, so only TCRdb's listed CDR3 is given. V gene TRBV5-5 combines with J gene TRBJ2-2; the D call in the table, TRBD1, was not verified against the DNA. Termini included, the CDR3 measures 17 amino acids. CDR1 SGHKS and CDR2 YYEKEE come from the germline V gene (reference sequence). The CDR3: CASSPRASGELFFVFFF.

Ten or more counts support this clonotype. The chain carries TRBV5-6 and TRBJ2-2; possibly TRBD1 for D (6 bases). The length of the CDR3 is 14 residues. CDR1 and CDR2 from the germline V gene are SGHDT and YYEEEE. V lost 0 bases and J 11 bases, leaving 14 bases between the germline ends. In DNA form, the CDR3 reads TGTGCCAGCAGCTTGGGACAGGTCGCCCGTGAGCTGTTTTTT. Protein product: CASSLGQVARELFF.